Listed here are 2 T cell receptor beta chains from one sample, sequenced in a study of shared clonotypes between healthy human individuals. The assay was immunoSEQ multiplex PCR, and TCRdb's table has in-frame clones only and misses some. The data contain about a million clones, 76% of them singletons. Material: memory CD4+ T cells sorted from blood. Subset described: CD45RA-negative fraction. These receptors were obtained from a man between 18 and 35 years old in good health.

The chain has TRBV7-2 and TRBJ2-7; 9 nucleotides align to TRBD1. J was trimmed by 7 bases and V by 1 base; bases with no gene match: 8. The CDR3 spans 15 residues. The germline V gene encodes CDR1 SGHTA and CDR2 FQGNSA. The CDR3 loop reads CASSLVGQGSGEQYF. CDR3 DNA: TGTGCCAGCAGCTTAGTTGGACAGGGGTCGGGGGAGCAGTACTTC.

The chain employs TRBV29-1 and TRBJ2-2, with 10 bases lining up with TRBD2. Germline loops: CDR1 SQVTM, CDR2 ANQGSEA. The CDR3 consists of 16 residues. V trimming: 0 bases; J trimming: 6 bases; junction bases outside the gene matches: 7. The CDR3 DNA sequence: TGCAGCGTTGAAGATCGGGCGCTAGCGGGAGCCGGGGAGCTGTTTTTT. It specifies CSVEDRALAGAGELFF.